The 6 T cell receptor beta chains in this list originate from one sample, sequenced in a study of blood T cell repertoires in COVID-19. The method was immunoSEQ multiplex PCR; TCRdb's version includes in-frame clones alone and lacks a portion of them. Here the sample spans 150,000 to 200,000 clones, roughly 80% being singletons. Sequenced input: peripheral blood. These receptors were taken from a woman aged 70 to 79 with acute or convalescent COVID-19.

CDR3 sequence reads: CASSLDRNSYEQYF. CDR3 nucleotides: TGTGCCAGCAGCTTAGACAGAAACTCCTACGAGCAGTACTTC. The chain links TRBV11-3 to TRBJ2-7; D unclear. V was trimmed by 0 bases and J by 0 bases, leaving 6 bases between them. Germline loops: CDR1 SGHNT, CDR2 YENEEA. The length of the CDR3 is 14 residues.

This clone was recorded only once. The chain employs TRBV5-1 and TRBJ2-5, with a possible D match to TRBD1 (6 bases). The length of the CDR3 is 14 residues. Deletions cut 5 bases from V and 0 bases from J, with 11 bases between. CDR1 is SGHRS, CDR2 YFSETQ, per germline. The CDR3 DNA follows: TGCGCCAGCAGTAGGCAGGGGAACCAAGAGACCCAGTACTTC. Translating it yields CASSRQGNQETQYF.

The CDR3 coding sequence is TGTGCCAGCAGTTGGGGGGGACAGGGTGAACAGCCCCAGCATTTT. It translates to CASSWGGQGEQPQHF. The chain links TRBV2 to TRBJ1-5; 9 positions match TRBD1. Germline V lookup: CDR1 SNHLY, CDR2 FYNNEI. J gave up 7 bases and V 5 bases, and 9 bases lay outside the gene matches. The CDR3 consists of 15 residues.

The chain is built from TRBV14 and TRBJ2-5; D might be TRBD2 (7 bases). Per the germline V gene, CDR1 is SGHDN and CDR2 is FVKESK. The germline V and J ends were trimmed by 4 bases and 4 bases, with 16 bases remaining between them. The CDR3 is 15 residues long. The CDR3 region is CASSRGAGVGETQYF. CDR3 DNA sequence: TGTGCCAGCAGCCGGGGGGCGGGGGTCGGAGAGACCCAGTACTTC.

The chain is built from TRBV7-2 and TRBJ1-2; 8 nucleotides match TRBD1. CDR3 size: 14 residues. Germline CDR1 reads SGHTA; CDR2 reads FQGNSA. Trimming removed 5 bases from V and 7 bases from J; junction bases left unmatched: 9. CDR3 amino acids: CASSAPTGESGYTF. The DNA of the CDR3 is TGTGCCAGCAGCGCCCCGACAGGGGAGTCTGGCTACACCTTC.

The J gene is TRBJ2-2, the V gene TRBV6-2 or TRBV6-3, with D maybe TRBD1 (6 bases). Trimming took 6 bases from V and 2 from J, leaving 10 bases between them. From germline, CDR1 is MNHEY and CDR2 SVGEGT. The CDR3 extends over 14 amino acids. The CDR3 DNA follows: TGTGCCAGCAGCCTGGACAGCAACACCGGGGAGCTGTTTTTT. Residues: CASSLDSNTGELFF.